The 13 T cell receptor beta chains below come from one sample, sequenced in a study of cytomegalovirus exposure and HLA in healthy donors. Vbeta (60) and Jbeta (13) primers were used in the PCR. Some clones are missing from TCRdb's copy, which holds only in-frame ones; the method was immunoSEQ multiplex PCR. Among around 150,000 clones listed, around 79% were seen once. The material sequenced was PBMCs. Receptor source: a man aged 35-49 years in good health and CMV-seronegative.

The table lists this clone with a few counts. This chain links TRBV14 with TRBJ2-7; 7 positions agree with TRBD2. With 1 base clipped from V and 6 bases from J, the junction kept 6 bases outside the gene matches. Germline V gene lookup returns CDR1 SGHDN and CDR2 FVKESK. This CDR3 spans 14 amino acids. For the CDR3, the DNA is TGTGCCAGCAGCCAAGTTTACGGCGGGAGCGAGCAGTACTTC. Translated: CASSQVYGGSEQYF.

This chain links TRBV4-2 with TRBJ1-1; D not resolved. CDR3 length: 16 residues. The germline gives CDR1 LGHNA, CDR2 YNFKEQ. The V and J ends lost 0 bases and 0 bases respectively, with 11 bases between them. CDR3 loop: CASSQEGGRMNTEAFF. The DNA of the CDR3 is TGTGCCAGCAGCCAAGAGGGAGGGAGAATGAACACTGAAGCTTTCTTT.

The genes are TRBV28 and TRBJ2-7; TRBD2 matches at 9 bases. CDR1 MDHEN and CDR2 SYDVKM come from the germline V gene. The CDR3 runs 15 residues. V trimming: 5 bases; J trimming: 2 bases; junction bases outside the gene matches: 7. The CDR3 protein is CASSTPAGGPYEQYF. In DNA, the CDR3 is TGTGCCAGCAGTACCCCCGCGGGAGGGCCCTACGAGCAGTACTTC.

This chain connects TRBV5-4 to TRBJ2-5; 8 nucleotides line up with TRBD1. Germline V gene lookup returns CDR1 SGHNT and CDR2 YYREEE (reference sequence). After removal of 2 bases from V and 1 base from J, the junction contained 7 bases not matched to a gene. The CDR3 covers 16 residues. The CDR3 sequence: CASSFGQGAGQETQYF. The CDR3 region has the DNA TGTGCCAGCAGCTTCGGTCAGGGGGCCGGCCAAGAGACCCAGTACTTC.

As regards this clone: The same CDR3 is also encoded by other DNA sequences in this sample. The CDR3 DNA reads as TGTGCCAGCAGCCTAGTCGGAGAGACCCAGTACTTC. This gives the protein CASSLVGETQYF. The chain is built from TRBV7-9 and TRBJ2-5; D call uncertain. Looked up from germline, CDR1 is SEHNR and CDR2 is FQNEAQ (reference sequence). CDR3 size: 12 residues. With 5 bases removed from V and 4 bases from J, the gap between germline ends came to 8 bases. The full variable domain, its missing parts supplied by reference TRBV7-9 and TRBJ2-5, is DTGVSQNPRHKITKRGQNVTFRCDPISEHNRLYWYRQTLGQGPEFLTYFQNEAQLEKSRLLSDRFSAERPKGSFSTLEIQRTEQGDSAMYLCASSLVGETQYFGPGTRLLVL.

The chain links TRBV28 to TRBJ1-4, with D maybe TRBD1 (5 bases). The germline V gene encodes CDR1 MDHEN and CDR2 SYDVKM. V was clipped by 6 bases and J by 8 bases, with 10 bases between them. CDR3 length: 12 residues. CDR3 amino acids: CASSLRGEKLFF. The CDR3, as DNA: TGTGCCAGCAGCCTCCGGGGGGAAAAACTGTTTTTT.

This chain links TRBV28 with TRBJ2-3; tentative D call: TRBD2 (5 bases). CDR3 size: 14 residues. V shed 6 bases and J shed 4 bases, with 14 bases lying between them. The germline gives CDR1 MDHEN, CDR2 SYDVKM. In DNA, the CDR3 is TGTGCCAGCAGCCAAGCCGGGGTAGCAGATACGCAGTATTTT. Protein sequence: CASSQAGVADTQYF.

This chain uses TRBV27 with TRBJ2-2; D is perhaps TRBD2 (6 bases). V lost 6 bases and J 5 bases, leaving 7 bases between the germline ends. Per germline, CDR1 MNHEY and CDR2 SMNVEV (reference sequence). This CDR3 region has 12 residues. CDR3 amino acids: CASSRETGELFF. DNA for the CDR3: TGTGCCAGCAGCCGGGAGACCGGGGAGCTGTTTTTT.

The CDR3 DNA is TGTGCCTGGAGTGTACTCAGGGGAAACTCTGGAAACACCATATATTTT. Encoded protein: CAWSVLRGNSGNTIYF. This chain connects TRBV30 to TRBJ1-3, with D possibly TRBD1 on 6 matching bases. Germline loops: CDR1 GTSNPN, CDR2 SVGIG (reference sequence). Trimming pared 0 bases from V and 0 bases from J, leaving 12 bases between. The length of the CDR3 is 16 residues.

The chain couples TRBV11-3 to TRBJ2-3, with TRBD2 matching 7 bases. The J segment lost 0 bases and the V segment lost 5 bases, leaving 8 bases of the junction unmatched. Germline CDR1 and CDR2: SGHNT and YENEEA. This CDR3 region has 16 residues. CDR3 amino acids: CASSPAGAKSTDTQYF. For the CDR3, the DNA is TGTGCCAGCAGCCCTGCGGGAGCCAAAAGCACAGATACGCAGTATTTT.

The DNA of the CDR3 is TGTGCCAGCAGCCCCGCTAGCCGCTACGAGCAGTACTTC. Protein: CASSPASRYEQYF. V usage is TRBV7-2 and J usage is TRBJ2-7; tentative D call: TRBD2 (5 bases). The CDR3 loop spans 13 amino acids. Germline CDR1 is SGHTA and CDR2 is FQGNSA. With 5 bases removed from V and 3 bases from J, the gap between germline ends came to 11 bases.

This CDR3 is CASSQNAGVSGNTIYF. DNA for the CDR3: TGCGCCAGCAGCCAAAACGCAGGGGTCTCTGGAAACACCATATATTTT. The chain joins TRBV4-1 to TRBJ1-3; perhaps TRBD1 as D (6 bases). Trimming shortened V by 2 bases and J by 0 bases, and 11 bases separated the two germline ends. The CDR3 has 16 residues. From germline, CDR1 is MGHRA and CDR2 YSYEKL.

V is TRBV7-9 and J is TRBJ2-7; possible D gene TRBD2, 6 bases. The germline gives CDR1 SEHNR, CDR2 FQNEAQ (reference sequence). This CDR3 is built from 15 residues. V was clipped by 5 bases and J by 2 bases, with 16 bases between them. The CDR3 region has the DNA TGTGCCAGCAGCCCCCCCGAGGGCGGGACCTACGAGCAGTACTTC. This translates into CASSPPEGGTYEQYF.